These 2 T cell receptor beta chains came from one sample sequenced in a study of neurological immune-mediated disorders. TCRdb ran MiXCR on the 5' RACE reads and lists one entry per CDR3 protein. The table has about 60,000 distinct CDR3 sequences, 3% to 4% seen once; the top ten hold roughly 7%. The sample comprised PBMCs. These receptors originate from a woman aged 55-70 years with multiple sclerosis.

This clonotype was detected a few times. A much larger clone lies a single base off, so this may be a read error. The conserved phenylalanine or tryptophan is not found at the CDR3 terminus, so this likely reflects a read error. The J gene is TRBJ1-2, the V gene TRBV12-3 or TRBV12-4, with D hard to call. V gave up 5 bases and J gave up 4 bases, with 11 bases separating them. The CDR3 has 13 amino acids. DNA of the CDR3: TGTGCCAGCAGTCCCCCTGGACGCTATGGCTACACCTGC. Residues: CASSPPGRYGYTC.

This clonotype occurred many times. The chain couples TRBV24-1 to TRBJ2-1; TRBD2 aligns across 8 bases. The J segment lost 4 bases and the V segment lost 3 bases, leaving 16 bases of the junction unmatched. Germline V gives CDR1 KGHDR, CDR2 SFDVKD. The CDR3 runs to 19 residues. CDR3 nucleotide sequence: TGTGCCACCAGTGATACCTGGGGGGTGAGCGGGAGAATTTACAATGAGCAGTTCTTC. This translates into CATSDTWGVSGRIYNEQFF.